The text below deals with one T cell receptor (beta chain). As yet, its antigen is unknown. Stability of Graves' hyperthyroidism was defined as absent ophthalmopathy progression within 18 months. Patients aged 18 to 65 had newly diagnosed hyperthyroidism that had lasted under 2 months. Trimming took 1 base from V and 4 from J; bases not matched to a gene: 11. CDR3 size: 19 residues. Germline CDR1 and CDR2: MDHEN and SYDVKM. Researchers amplified the TCR beta CDR3 regions from RNA transcripts. HTBI primers were used for first-round RT-PCR of the TCR CDR3. TCRdb re-called the multiplex PCR reads through MiXCR, storing one row per CDR3 protein. The table records under 700,000 distinct CDR3 sequences, over 15% of them present only once. The data belong to a study of T cells in Graves' hyperthyroidism and ophthalmopathy. Study-level results: In blood, most of the thyroid clonotypes expanded above 0.001 were also present.

The sample taken for sequencing was blood. The receptor's source is a woman aged 18-29 years with Graves' hyperthyroidism. The V gene is TRBV28, the J gene TRBJ2-5, with TRBD2 matching over 14 bases. CDR3 amino acids: CASSLFSSSTSGRGETQYF. In nucleotides, the CDR3 is TGTGCCAGCAGTTTATTCTCGTCTTCGACTAGCGGGAGGGGAGAGACCCAGTACTTC.